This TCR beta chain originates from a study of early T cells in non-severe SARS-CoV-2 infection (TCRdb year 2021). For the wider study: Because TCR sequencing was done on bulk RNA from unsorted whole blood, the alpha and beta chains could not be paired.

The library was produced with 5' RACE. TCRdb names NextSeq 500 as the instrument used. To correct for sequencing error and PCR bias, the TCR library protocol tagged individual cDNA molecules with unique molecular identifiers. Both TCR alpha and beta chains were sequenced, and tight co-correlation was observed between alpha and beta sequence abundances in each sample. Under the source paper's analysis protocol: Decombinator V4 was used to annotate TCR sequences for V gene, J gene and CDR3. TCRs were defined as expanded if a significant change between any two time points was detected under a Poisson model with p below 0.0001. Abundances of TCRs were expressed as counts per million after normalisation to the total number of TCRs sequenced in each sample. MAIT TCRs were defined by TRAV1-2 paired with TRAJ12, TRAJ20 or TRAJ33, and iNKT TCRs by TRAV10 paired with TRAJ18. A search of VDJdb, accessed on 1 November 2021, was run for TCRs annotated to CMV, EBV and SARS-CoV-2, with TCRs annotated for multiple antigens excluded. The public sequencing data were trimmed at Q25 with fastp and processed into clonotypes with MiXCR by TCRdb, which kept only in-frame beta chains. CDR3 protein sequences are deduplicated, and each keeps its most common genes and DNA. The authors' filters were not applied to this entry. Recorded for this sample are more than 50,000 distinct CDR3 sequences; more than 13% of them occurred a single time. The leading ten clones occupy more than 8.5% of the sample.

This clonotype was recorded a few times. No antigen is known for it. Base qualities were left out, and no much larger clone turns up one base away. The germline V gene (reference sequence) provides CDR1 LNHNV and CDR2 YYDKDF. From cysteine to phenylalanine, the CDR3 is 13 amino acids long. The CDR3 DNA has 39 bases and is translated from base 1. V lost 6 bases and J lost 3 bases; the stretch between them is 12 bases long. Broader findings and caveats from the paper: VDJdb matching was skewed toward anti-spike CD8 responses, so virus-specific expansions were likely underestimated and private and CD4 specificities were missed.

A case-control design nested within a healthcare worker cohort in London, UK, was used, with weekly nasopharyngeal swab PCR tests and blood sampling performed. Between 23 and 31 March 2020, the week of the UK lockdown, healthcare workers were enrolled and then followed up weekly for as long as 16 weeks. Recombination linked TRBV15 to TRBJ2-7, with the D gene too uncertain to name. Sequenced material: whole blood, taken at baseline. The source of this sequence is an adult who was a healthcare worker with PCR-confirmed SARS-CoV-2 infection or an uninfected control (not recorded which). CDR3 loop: CATSLGRNYEQYF. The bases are TGTGCCACCAGTCTGGGCAGAAACTACGAGCAGTACTTC.